This TCR beta chain was identified in a study of T cells in Graves' hyperthyroidism and ophthalmopathy. Points from the study as a whole: Prediction of ophthalmopathy progression came a median 6.5 months pre-onset. Most thyroid clonotypes expanded above 0.001 appeared in blood too.

Looked up from germline, CDR1 is SQVTM and CDR2 is ANQGSEA. This CDR3 contains 14 residues. V was pared by 8 bases and J by 1 base, with 15 bases between. It was uncontrolled infection, other autoimmune disease, pregnancy or lactation that excluded patients. Source material for PBMCs was 10 ml fresh peripheral blood. Amplified TCR beta CDR3 regions derived from RNA transcripts. The HTBI primer set drove a first-round RT-PCR of the TCR CDR3. MiXCR was run by TCRdb on the multiplex PCR reads, yielding one entry per CDR3 protein. This sample has 300,000 to 500,000 distinct CDR3 sequences, with about an eighth found just once. This clonotype was seen at least ten times. Its specificity is unknown.

The chain is built from TRBV29-1 and TRBJ2-1; D unresolved. The sequence was obtained from a man in his fifties or sixties with Graves' ophthalmopathy. Sequences were obtained from blood. The CDR3 loop is CSTDKGRSYNEQFF. CDR3 nucleotide sequence: TGCAGCACTGATAAAGGGCGGTCCTACAATGAGCAGTTCTTC.